The 12 T cell receptor beta chains in this list originate from one sample, sequenced in a study of PD-1 blockade in mismatch repair-deficient tumors. Profiled with immunoSEQ multiplex PCR; TCRdb holds only in-frame clones, not every one. The sample consists of roughly 40,000 clones, roughly 85% of them appearing once. The specimen was peripheral blood, collected 76 weeks after starting pembrolizumab. The receptor set was obtained from an adult with mismatch repair-deficient cancer.

V and J are TRBV27 and TRBJ1-2, with 10 bases aligning to TRBD1. After removal of 6 bases from V and 6 bases from J, the junction contained 7 bases not matched to a gene. CDR3 length equals 14 residues. Germline assignment: CDR1 MNHEY and CDR2 SMNVEV (reference sequence). For the CDR3, the DNA is TGTGCCAGCAGAACGACAGGGGGCGCGGATGGCTACACCTTC. Its protein product is CASRTTGGADGYTF.

The V and J genes are TRBV2 and TRBJ2-7, with D perhaps TRBD1 (5 bases). The CDR3 totals 12 residues. Per the germline V gene, CDR1 is SNHLY and CDR2 is FYNNEI. V shed 3 bases and J shed 3 bases, with 6 bases lying between them. CDR3 region: CASSDRGYEQYF. For the CDR3, the DNA is TGTGCCAGCAGTGATAGGGGCTACGAGCAGTACTTC.

The rearrangement joins TRBV6-6 to TRBJ1-1; TRBD1 matches 7 bases. CDR1 is MNHNY and CDR2 is SVGAGI in the germline V gene (reference sequence). V shed 6 bases, J shed 1 base, and the junction held 11 bases outside the gene matches. The CDR3 has 16 amino acids. Here the CDR3 reads CASRYPGTAPNTEAFF. In DNA, the CDR3 is TGTGCCAGCAGGTACCCCGGGACAGCTCCGAACACTGAAGCTTTCTTT.

The chain has TRBV11-3 and TRBJ2-1, with 14 bases that match TRBD2. J lost 1 base, V lost 5 bases, and 4 bases had no gene match. CDR1 is SGHNT, CDR2 YENEEA, per germline. CDR3 length: 17 residues. Here the CDR3 DNA reads TGTGCCAGCAGCCGTGGGACTAGCGGGGGTTCCTACAATGAGCAGTTCTTC. Amino acid sequence: CASSRGTSGGSYNEQFF.

This rearrangement joins TRBV5-1 to TRBJ1-1, with TRBD1 matching over 12 bases. After removal of 4 bases from V and 1 base from J, the junction contained 14 bases not matched to a gene. The CDR3 is 19 amino acids. Germline CDR1 SGHRS, CDR2 YFSETQ. CDR3 sequence: CASSPGRGTGGAENTEAFF. Here the CDR3 DNA reads TGCGCCAGCAGCCCAGGGAGAGGGACAGGGGGCGCAGAGAACACTGAAGCTTTCTTT.

The CDR3 DNA is TGTGCCAGCAGTCCCGGACAGGGGATTGAAAAACTGTTTTTT. It yields the protein CASSPGQGIEKLFF. The gene calls are TRBV5-4 and TRBJ1-4; 9 nucleotides align to TRBD1. Germline assignment: CDR1 SGHNT and CDR2 YYREEE (reference sequence). V was pared by 5 bases and J by 7 bases, with 6 bases of the junction left unmatched. The CDR3 contains 14 residues.

This chain links TRBV5-1 with TRBJ1-4; D uncertain. This CDR3 has 15 residues. Germline CDR1 is SGHRS and CDR2 is YFSETQ. Trimming shortened V by 0 bases and J by 0 bases, and 6 bases separated the two germline ends. The CDR3 is CASSLGGSTNEKLFF. Here the CDR3 DNA reads TGCGCCAGCAGCTTGGGAGGCTCAACTAATGAAAAACTGTTTTTT.

V and J are TRBV7-3 and TRBJ2-2; 10 bases are shared with TRBD2. Germline V gene data show CDR1 as SGHTA and CDR2 as FQGTGA. This CDR3 has 21 amino acids. Germline trimming cut 4 bases from V and 5 bases from J; bases unmatched to any gene: 22. CDR3 region: CASSSAAPLAGVLGVTGELFF. The CDR3 bases are TGTGCCAGCAGCTCCGCCGCCCCTCTAGCGGGAGTACTGGGGGTGACCGGGGAGCTGTTTTTT.

This chain links TRBV5-1 with TRBJ2-6; D might be TRBD1 (5 bases). The CDR3 totals 15 residues. V lost 2 bases and J 1 base, leaving 7 bases between the germline ends. The germline V gene has CDR1 SGHRS and CDR2 YFSETQ. The CDR3 loop is CASSFAGSGANVLTF. CDR3 nucleotides: TGCGCCAGCAGCTTTGCAGGGTCTGGGGCCAACGTCCTGACTTTC.

The J gene is TRBJ1-1, the V gene TRBV7-9, with D possibly matching TRBD1 (6 bases). The CDR3 spans 15 residues. Trimming shortened V by 4 bases and J by 7 bases, and 19 bases separated the two germline ends. Germline CDR1 is SEHNR and CDR2 is FQNEAQ (reference sequence). CDR3 protein: CASSSPRGGQSEAFF. The DNA for the CDR3 is TGTGCCAGCAGCTCCCCCCGGGGGGGGCAGAGTGAAGCTTTCTTT.

This chain joins TRBV7-9 and TRBJ2-2; D possibly matches TRBD1 or TRBD2 (5 bases each). The CDR3 is 19 residues long. V gave up 0 bases and J gave up 0 bases, with 17 bases separating them. Looked up from germline, CDR1 is SEHNR and CDR2 is FQNEAQ (reference sequence). CDR3 nucleotides: TGTGCCAGCAGCTTAGCGCGGTTGTCGGGGACGGCGAACACCGGGGAGCTGTTTTTT. Residues: CASSLARLSGTANTGELFF.

The chain combines TRBV6-5 with TRBJ2-2, with D unclear. V was clipped by 2 bases and J by 3 bases, with 13 bases between them. The CDR3 runs 16 residues. CDR1 is MNHEY, CDR2 SVGAGI, per germline. The CDR3 coding sequence is TGTGCCAGCAGTTACCTACTAACCCTCGACACCGGGGAGCTGTTTTTT. This gives the protein CASSYLLTLDTGELFF.